Each of the 24 T cell receptor beta chains below was sequenced from the same sample in a study of T cells after yellow fever vaccination. TCRdb fed the 5' RACE reads into MiXCR, producing one record per CDR3 protein. Of hundreds of thousands of distinct CDR3 sequences listed, around 13% were seen once; the top ten hold 2.5% to 4%. The sample in question was CD4+ T cells sorted from PBMCs, obtained 15 days after the yellow fever booster vaccination. The receptors shown here come from a man between 18 and 35 years old who received the YFV17D yellow fever vaccine.

This sequence joins TRBV7-2 and TRBJ2-2; perhaps D is TRBD1 or TRBD2 (5 bases each). Trimming shortened V by 6 bases and J by 6 bases, and 17 bases separated the two germline ends. The CDR3 contains 15 residues. Germline CDR1 SGHTA, CDR2 FQGNSA. This CDR3 is CASRPTGTIPGELFF. CDR3 bases: TGTGCCAGCAGACCTACCGGGACCATCCCCGGGGAGCTGTTTTTT.

Only a few counts were recorded for this clonotype. The chain is built from TRBV15 and TRBJ2-5; D may be TRBD2 (5 bases). CDR1 and CDR2 (germline): LNHNV, YYDKDF (reference sequence). The CDR3 is 15 amino acids. V was pared by 0 bases and J by 5 bases, with 13 bases between. The CDR3 coding sequence is TGTGCCACCAGCAGAGATCGGGCCGGGGTGGAGACCCAGTACTTC. This encodes CATSRDRAGVETQYF.

This clonotype was detected only a few times. The V call is TRBV9, the J call TRBJ2-3, with 8 positions matching TRBD1. The CDR3 spans 15 residues. Germline assignment: CDR1 SGDLS and CDR2 YYNGEE. Trimming cost V 4 bases and J 3 bases; bases outside gene matches: 7. The CDR3 loop reads CASSSGQGETDTQYF. DNA of the CDR3: TGTGCCAGCAGCTCAGGACAGGGAGAAACAGATACGCAGTATTTT.

This clonotype was found many times. The V call is TRBV6-1, the J call TRBJ2-1, with 14 bases matching TRBD2. CDR1 is MNHNS and CDR2 is SASEGT in the germline V gene. This CDR3 has 21 amino acids. The junction had 21 bases not matched to a gene; V was cut back by 7 bases and J by 4 bases. CDR3 sequence (DNA): TGTGCCAGCACTCGGTCCTCAGGACTAGCGGGGGGTTCAGGCGGGTACAATGAGCAGTTCTTC. This codes for CASTRSSGLAGGSGGYNEQFF.

This clonotype has only one observation. The gene calls are TRBV4-3 and TRBJ2-2; TRBD2 might be the D (6 bases). The CDR3 runs 23 residues. V was clipped by 2 bases and J by 7 bases, with 38 bases between them. Germline CDR1 and CDR2: LGHNA and YSLEER. The CDR3 nucleotides are TGCGCCAGCAGCCAAAAATTACCCCTGGCCACCTCTCCAGGGAGGTTAACGGGCGGGGAGCTGTTTTTT. The encoded protein is CASSQKLPLATSPGRLTGGELFF.

This clonotype was observed a handful of times. This chain links TRBV7-2 with TRBJ1-1, with D tentatively TRBD1 (6 bases). The CDR3 contains 14 residues. The germline V gene encodes CDR1 SGHTA and CDR2 FQGNSA. V shed 5 bases and J shed 6 bases, with 16 bases lying between them. DNA for the CDR3: TGTGCCAGCAGCCCAAACAGGGTAGGCTCTGAAGCTTTCTTT. It codes for CASSPNRVGSEAFF.

The sample holds a few counts of this clonotype. The rearrangement links TRBV2 to TRBJ1-5; D unclear. Germline assignment: CDR1 SNHLY and CDR2 FYNNEI. The CDR3 has 14 amino acids. The germline V and J ends were trimmed by 2 bases and 5 bases, with 10 bases remaining between them. The CDR3 protein is CASSESAPDQPQHF. Here the CDR3 DNA reads TGTGCCAGCAGTGAATCGGCGCCGGATCAGCCCCAGCATTTT.

In its sample, this clonotype was seen once. The chain uses TRBV4-2 and TRBJ2-5; D is undetermined. CDR1 is LGHNA and CDR2 is YNFKEQ in the germline V gene. CDR3 length equals 15 residues. Trimming shortened V by 0 bases and J by 1 base, and 9 bases separated the two germline ends. CDR3 coding DNA: TGTGCCAGCAGCCAAGATCATGAACGCCAAGAGACCCAGTACTTC. Encoded protein: CASSQDHERQETQYF.

This sequence joins TRBV12-3 or TRBV12-4 and TRBJ2-3, with D possibly TRBD2 on 7 matching bases. Trimming shortened V by 6 bases and J by 6 bases, and 19 bases separated the two germline ends. The CDR3 has 15 amino acids. In DNA form, the CDR3 reads TGTGCCAGCAGGGGCGGCGCGGGGGCCTCGGATACGCAGTATTTT. It specifies CASRGGAGASDTQYF.

This clonotype was counted only a few times. This rearrangement joins TRBV2 to TRBJ2-3, with D perhaps being TRBD1 or TRBD2 (5 bases each). V was trimmed by 11 bases and J by 4 bases, leaving 13 bases between them. Germline values: CDR1 SNHLY, CDR2 FYNNEI. This CDR3 region has 12 residues. In DNA form, the CDR3 reads TGTGCCGCCCGAGGGGCCGCAGATACGCAGTATTTT. It codes for CAARGAADTQYF.

In its sample, this clonotype was seen once. CDR3 DNA: TGCAGTGCTTTTCTGGACAGGGACTATGGCTACACCTTC. Translation: CSAFLDRDYGYTF. The gene calls are TRBV20-1 and TRBJ1-2, with TRBD1 matching over 8 bases. CDR1 is DFQATT and CDR2 is SNEGSKA in the germline V gene (reference sequence). Trimming took 5 bases from V and 3 from J; bases not matched to a gene: 5. CDR3 length: 13 residues.

This clonotype was recorded many times. The J gene is TRBJ1-1, the V gene TRBV27; 7 nucleotides match TRBD1. The CDR3 contains 15 residues. The V and J ends lost 1 base and 4 bases, in that order; junction bases with no gene match: 6. CDR1 is MNHEY and CDR2 is SMNVEV in the germline V gene (reference sequence). The CDR3 nucleotides are TGTGCCAGCAGTTTATTTAGGCAGGGGGGCACTGAAGCTTTCTTT. It codes for CASSLFRQGGTEAFF.

This clonotype was seen at least ten times. This chain links TRBV29-1 with TRBJ2-2, with D tentatively TRBD1 or TRBD2 (5 bases each). Germline V gives CDR1 SQVTM, CDR2 ANQGSEA. This CDR3 comprises 13 residues. Trimming shortened V by 6 bases and J by 5 bases, and 13 bases separated the two germline ends. The CDR3, as DNA: TGCAGCGTGGAACGCAGGGAGACCGGGGAGCTGTTTTTT. Protein product: CSVERRETGELFF.

The chain recombines TRBV24-1 with TRBJ2-2; a weak D match, TRBD1 (5 bases). Trimming left V 3 bases short and J 4 bases short, with 14 bases between. This CDR3 region has 16 residues. Germline V gene sequence: CDR1 KGHDR, CDR2 SFDVKD. This CDR3 is CATSDGRGRSTGELFF. The CDR3 DNA reads as TGTGCCACCAGTGATGGAAGGGGCAGAAGCACCGGGGAGCTGTTTTTT.

This clonotype was seen a few times. This CDR3 reads CASSQVGELFF. In DNA form, the CDR3 reads TGTGCCAGCAGCCAAGTTGGGGAGCTGTTTTTT. The V call is TRBV3-1, the J call TRBJ2-2, with D unclear. Germline V gives CDR1 LGHDT, CDR2 YNNKEL (reference sequence). Trimming shortened V by 1 base and J by 8 bases, and 2 bases separated the two germline ends. This CDR3 region has 11 residues. Together with reference TRBV3-1 and TRBJ2-2, the CDR3 gives the full variable domain: DTAVSQTPKYLVTQMGNDKSIKCEQNLGHDTMYWYKQDSKKFLKIMFSYNNKELIINETVPNRFSPKSPDKAHLNLHINSLELGDSAVYFCASSQVGELFFGEGSRLTVL.

The V and J genes are TRBV7-2 and TRBJ1-1; D is perhaps TRBD1 (6 bases). Trimming left V 8 bases short and J 4 bases short, with 17 bases between. The length of the CDR3 is 14 residues. The germline gives CDR1 SGHTA, CDR2 FQGNSA. CDR3 sequence: CASRRDRSSTEAFF. CDR3 nucleotide sequence: TGTGCCAGCCGAAGAGACAGGTCTAGCACTGAAGCTTTCTTT.

This rearrangement joins TRBV4-2 to TRBJ2-7; D ambiguous. V dropped 4 bases and J dropped 4 bases, with 14 bases sitting between them. The CDR3 is made up of 14 amino acids. Germline CDR1 LGHNA, CDR2 YNFKEQ. The CDR3 sequence is CASSPTTDGYEQYV. In DNA, the CDR3 is TGTGCCAGCAGCCCAACTACCGACGGATACGAGCAGTACGTC.

In this sample, this clonotype turned up a few times. The V and J genes are TRBV4-3 and TRBJ2-5, with D possibly being TRBD2 (5 bases). The CDR3 totals 15 residues. CDR1 is LGHNA and CDR2 is YSLEER in the germline V gene. V lost 4 bases and J 4 bases, leaving 16 bases between the germline ends. CDR3 coding DNA: TGCGCCAGCAGCCCCCGAGCTCTCGAGGGAGAGACCCAGTACTTC. It yields the protein CASSPRALEGETQYF.

This clonotype has a handful of counts. The chain carries TRBV7-9 and TRBJ2-3; 10 nucleotides match TRBD2. The CDR3 is 16 residues long. Germline trimming cut 5 bases from V and 5 bases from J; bases unmatched to any gene: 10. CDR1 and CDR2 (germline): SEHNR, FQNEAQ (reference sequence). CDR3 sequence reads: CASSPRAGGPIDTQYF. The DNA for the CDR3 is TGTGCCAGCAGCCCCCGAGCGGGGGGGCCAATAGATACGCAGTATTTT.

This chain connects TRBV9 to TRBJ1-2; D possibly corresponds to TRBD1 (5 bases). The CDR3 has 15 amino acids. Germline V gene data show CDR1 as SGDLS and CDR2 as YYNGEE. The germline V and J ends were trimmed by 0 bases and 4 bases, with 13 bases remaining between them. The CDR3 is CASSVEAGSSYGYTF. The DNA of the CDR3 is TGTGCCAGCAGCGTAGAGGCAGGGTCTAGCTATGGCTACACCTTC. The full variable domain, rest sourced from reference TRBV9 and TRBJ1-2, is DSGVTQTPKHLITATGQRVTLRCSPRSGDLSVYWYQQSLDQGLQFLIQYYNGEERAKGNILERFSAQQFPDLHSELNLSSLELGDSALYFCASSVEAGSSYGYTFGSGTRLTVV.

This clonotype was seen a handful of times. The CDR3 region is CATGTGGEKLFF. CDR3 DNA sequence: TGTGCCACCGGGACAGGGGGGGAAAAACTGTTTTTT. The chain links TRBV7-9 to TRBJ1-4, with 11 bases that match TRBD1. Germline V gene data show CDR1 as SEHNR and CDR2 as FQNEAQ (reference sequence). The V segment lost 10 bases and the J segment 8 bases; nucleotides outside the gene matches: 3. This CDR3 spans 12 amino acids.

The chain combines TRBV5-6 with TRBJ1-4, with TRBD1 matching over 8 bases. With V trimmed by 1 base and J by 8 bases, 4 bases remained unmatched. The CDR3 is made up of 14 amino acids. CDR1 and CDR2 (germline): SGHDT, YYEEEE. In nucleotides, the CDR3 is TGTGCCAGCAGCTTGACAGGGGGTAGAGAAAAACTGTTTTTT. Translating it yields CASSLTGGREKLFF.

Worth noting for this clonotype: The junction shows a germline mismatch at one end, possibly a read error. This rearrangement joins TRBV7-7 to TRBJ2-3, with TRBD2 matching 8 bases. The CDR3 length is 16 residues. Germline values: CDR1 SSHAT, CDR2 FNYEAQ (reference sequence). The chain's CDR3 is CASSLGTSGNTDTQYF. The CDR3 region has the DNA TGTGCTAGCAGCTTAGGTACTAGCGGAAACACAGATACGCAGTATTTT.

This clonotype was counted only a few times. V gene TRBV5-6 combines with J gene TRBJ2-3; a weak D match, TRBD1 (5 bases). The length of the CDR3 is 15 residues. Germline-derived CDR1 and CDR2 are SGHDT and YYEEEE. The V end was cut by 1 base, the J end by 2 bases, with 11 bases between. As DNA, the CDR3 is TGTGCCAGCAGCTTGAGTATTGGGGCCACAGATACGCAGTATTTT. Protein product: CASSLSIGATDTQYF.